Below are 11 T cell receptor beta chains sequenced from a single sample in a study of blood T cell repertoires in COVID-19. The table came from immunoSEQ multiplex PCR; TCRdb's copy has only in-frame clones and leaves some out. This table holds some 370,000 clones, about 89% found once. Material for sequencing was peripheral blood. Receptors were obtained from a man in his forties or fifties with acute or convalescent COVID-19.

The genes are TRBV7-9 and TRBJ2-1, with 8 bases lining up with TRBD2. V lost 5 bases to trimming and J lost 5 bases; unmatched junction nucleotides: 14. The CDR3 runs 17 residues. The germline V gene encodes CDR1 SEHNR and CDR2 FQNEAQ (reference sequence). The CDR3 DNA sequence: TGTGCCAGCAGCCCGCGGACCGGGACTAGAAACCACAATGAGCAGTTCTTC. It is translated as CASSPRTGTRNHNEQFF.

The V call is TRBV30, the J call TRBJ2-7; 7 nucleotides agree with TRBD1. CDR1 is GTSNPN and CDR2 is SVGIG in the germline V gene (reference sequence). This CDR3 contains 11 residues. Trimming cost V 8 bases and J 6 bases; bases outside gene matches: 7. CDR3 in DNA: TGTGCCACAAAGACAGGGCCCGAGCAGTACTTC. As protein: CATKTGPEQYF.

The chain joins TRBV5-8 to TRBJ1-2; 9 bases are shared with TRBD1. V lost 3 bases and J lost 4; bases outside the gene matches: 7. CDR1 and CDR2 from the germline V gene are SGHTS and YDEGEE. The CDR3 totals 15 residues. The CDR3 sequence is CASSSGGQGGYGYTF. In DNA, the CDR3 is TGTGCCAGCAGCTCTGGGGGACAGGGTGGCTATGGCTACACCTTC.

The gene calls are TRBV5-1 and TRBJ2-7; TRBD1 matches at 8 bases. Germline V gene lookup returns CDR1 SGHRS and CDR2 YFSETQ. V was pared by 0 bases and J by 6 bases, with 2 bases of the junction left unmatched. The CDR3 totals 13 residues. The CDR3 DNA sequence: TGCGCCAGCAGCTTGGACAGGGGGATCGAGCAGTACTTC. It is translated as CASSLDRGIEQYF.

This clone has only one observation. The chain links TRBV28 to TRBJ2-3, with 7 nucleotides matching TRBD1. The ends lost 4 bases at V and 4 bases at J; junction bases unmatched: 14. From germline, CDR1 is MDHEN and CDR2 SYDVKM. The CDR3 loop spans 17 amino acids. The CDR3 is CASSSGDSTLGADTQYF. In DNA, the CDR3 is TGTGCCAGCAGTTCCGGGGACAGCACCCTGGGGGCAGATACGCAGTATTTT.

V is TRBV6-1 and J is TRBJ2-1, with 12 bases lining up with TRBD2. This CDR3 contains 16 residues. V was clipped by 4 bases and J by 15 bases; unmatched bases: 16. The germline V gene has CDR1 MNHNS and CDR2 SASEGT. The DNA for the CDR3 is TGTGCCAGCAGTGCCGACGGACTAGCGGGACAGGGGCGGTGGTTCTTC. The encoded protein is CASSADGLAGQGRWFF.

This clone showed up just a few times. The rearrangement uses TRBV7-9 and TRBJ2-3; tentative D call: TRBD2 (5 bases). V lost 5 bases and J 0 bases, leaving 15 bases between the germline ends. CDR3 size: 16 residues. The germline CDR1 and CDR2 sequences are SEHNR and FQNEAQ (reference sequence). The CDR3 reads CASSHRVGDSTDTQYF. In DNA, the CDR3 is TGTGCCAGCAGCCACCGGGTGGGAGATAGCACAGATACGCAGTATTTT.

On this clone: The sample has other DNA sequences that encode this CDR3 too. The chain combines TRBV27 with TRBJ1-1, with D possibly being TRBD1 (6 bases). V was clipped by 0 bases and J by 4 bases, with 9 bases between them. This CDR3 region has 14 residues. CDR1 is MNHEY and CDR2 is SMNVEV in the germline V gene (reference sequence). The CDR3 sequence: CASSLSRGGTEAFF. Here the CDR3 DNA reads TGTGCCAGCAGTTTATCTAGGGGGGGCACTGAAGCTTTCTTT.

CDR3 protein: CASGIYPPGQNSPLHF. The CDR3 DNA reads TGCGCCAGCGGAATTTATCCGCCGGGACAGAATTCACCCCTCCACTTT. The V call is TRBV5-1, the J call TRBJ1-6; 7 bases line up with TRBD1. This CDR3 comprises 16 residues. V was pared by 7 bases and J by 7 bases, with 14 bases of the junction left unmatched. Germline CDR1 is SGHRS and CDR2 is YFSETQ.

The gene calls are TRBV9 and TRBJ2-7; 7 bases map to TRBD2. The CDR3 has 14 residues. CDR1 SGDLS and CDR2 YYNGEE come from the germline V gene. V lost 1 base to trimming and J lost 5 bases; unmatched junction nucleotides: 6. The DNA of the CDR3 is TGTGCCAGCAGCGTACAAGGCGGGAGTAACGAGCAGTACTTC. Translation gives CASSVQGGSNEQYF.

The V gene is TRBV6-6, the J gene TRBJ1-1; TRBD1 might be the D (5 bases). The CDR3 is 15 residues long. Trimming left V 2 bases short and J 1 base short, with 11 bases between. Germline V gene lookup returns CDR1 MNHNY and CDR2 SVGAGI (reference sequence). Here the CDR3 DNA reads TGTGCCAGCAGTTACACGTGGGGGGGGAACACTGAAGCTTTCTTT. It is translated as CASSYTWGGNTEAFF.